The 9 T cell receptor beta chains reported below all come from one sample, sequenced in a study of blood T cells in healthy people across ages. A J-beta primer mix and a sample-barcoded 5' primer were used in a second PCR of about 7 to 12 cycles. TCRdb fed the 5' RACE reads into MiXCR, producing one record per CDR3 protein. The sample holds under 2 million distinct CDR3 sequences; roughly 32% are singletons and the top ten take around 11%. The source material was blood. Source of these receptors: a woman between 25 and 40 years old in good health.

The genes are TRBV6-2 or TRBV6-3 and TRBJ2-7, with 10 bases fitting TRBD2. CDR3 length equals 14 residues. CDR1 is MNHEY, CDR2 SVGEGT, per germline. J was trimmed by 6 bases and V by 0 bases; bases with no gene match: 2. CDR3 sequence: CASSYSPSGSEQYF. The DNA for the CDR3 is TGTGCCAGCAGTTACTCCCCTAGCGGGAGCGAGCAGTACTTC.

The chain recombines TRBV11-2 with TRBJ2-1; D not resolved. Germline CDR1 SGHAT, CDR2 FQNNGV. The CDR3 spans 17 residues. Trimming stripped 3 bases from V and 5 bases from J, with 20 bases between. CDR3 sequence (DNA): TGTGCCAGCAGCTTTGAGGAATACGCGGCACGGGACAATGAGCAGTTCTTC. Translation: CASSFEEYAARDNEQFF.

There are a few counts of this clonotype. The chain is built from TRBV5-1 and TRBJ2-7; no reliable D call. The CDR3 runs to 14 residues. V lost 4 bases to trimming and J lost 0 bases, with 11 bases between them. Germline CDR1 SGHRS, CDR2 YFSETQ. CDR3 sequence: CASSPGFRSYEQYF. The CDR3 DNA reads TGCGCCAGCAGCCCCGGCTTCCGCTCCTACGAGCAGTACTTC.

This CDR3 reads CASSLLLQMGYAEAFF. CDR3 DNA sequence: TGTGCCAGCAGTTTATTACTACAGATGGGATATGCTGAAGCTTTCTTT. The J gene is TRBJ1-1, the V gene TRBV12-3 or TRBV12-4; no firm D call. With 2 bases removed from V and 6 bases from J, the gap between germline ends came to 19 bases. The CDR3 is 16 residues long.

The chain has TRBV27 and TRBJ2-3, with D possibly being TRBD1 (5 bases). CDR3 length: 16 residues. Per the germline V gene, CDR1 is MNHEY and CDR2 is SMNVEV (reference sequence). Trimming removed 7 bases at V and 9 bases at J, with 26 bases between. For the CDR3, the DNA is TGTGCCAGCAATCCACAGGCACGCCCACCTCAAGGAACGCAGTATTTT. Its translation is CASNPQARPPQGTQYF.

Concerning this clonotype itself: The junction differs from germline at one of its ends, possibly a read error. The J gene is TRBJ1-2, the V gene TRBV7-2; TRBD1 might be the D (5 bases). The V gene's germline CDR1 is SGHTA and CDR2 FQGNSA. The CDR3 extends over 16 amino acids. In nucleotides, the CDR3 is TGTGTCAGCAGCTTAAAGGGGTCTGGGAGAGACTATGGCTACACCTTC. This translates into CVSSLKGSGRDYGYTF.

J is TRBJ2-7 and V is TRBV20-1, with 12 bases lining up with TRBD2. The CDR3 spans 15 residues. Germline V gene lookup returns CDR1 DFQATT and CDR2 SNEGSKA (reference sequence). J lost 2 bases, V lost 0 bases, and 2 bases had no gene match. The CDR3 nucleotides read TGCAGTGCTAGAGAGACTAGCGGGGGTACCTACGAGCAGTACTTC. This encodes CSARETSGGTYEQYF.

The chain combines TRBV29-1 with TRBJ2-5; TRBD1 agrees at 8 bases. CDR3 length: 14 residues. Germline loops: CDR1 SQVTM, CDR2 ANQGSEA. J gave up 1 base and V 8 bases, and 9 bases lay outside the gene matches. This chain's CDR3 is CSSGQGGGQETQYF. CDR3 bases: TGCAGCTCCGGACAGGGTGGAGGCCAAGAGACCCAGTACTTC.

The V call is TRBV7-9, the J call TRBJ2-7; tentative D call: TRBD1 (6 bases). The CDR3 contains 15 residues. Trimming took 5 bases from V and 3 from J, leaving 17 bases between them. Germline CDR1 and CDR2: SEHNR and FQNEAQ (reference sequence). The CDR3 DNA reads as TGTGCCAGCAGCGCCCTCAGGGGCCAGAACTACGAGCAGTACTTC. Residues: CASSALRGQNYEQYF.